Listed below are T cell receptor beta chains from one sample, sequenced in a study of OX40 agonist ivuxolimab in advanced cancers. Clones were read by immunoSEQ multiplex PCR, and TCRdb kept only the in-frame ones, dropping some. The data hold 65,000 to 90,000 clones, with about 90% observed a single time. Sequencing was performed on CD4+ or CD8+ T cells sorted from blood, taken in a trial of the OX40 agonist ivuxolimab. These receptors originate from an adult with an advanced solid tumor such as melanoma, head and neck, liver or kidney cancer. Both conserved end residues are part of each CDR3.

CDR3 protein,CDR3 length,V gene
CASSSAGGDYEQYF,14,TRBV7-2
CASSQVIQGYEQYF,14,TRBV4-3
CASSKGRTLQETQYF,15,TRBV6-1
CASSPGGWAREQYF,14,TRBV7-9
CASSTGQGPDTQYF,14,TRBV7-3
CASSISFSGTGGREQYF,17,TRBV19
CASSSTQGWDTEAFF,15,TRBV6-5
CASSLRGASGSFGTGELFF,19,TRBV11-3
CASSGQVAPTTF,12,TRBV25-1
CASSLATSAYTDTQYF,16,TRBV5-1
CASSLVALGYQETQYF,16,TRBV7-2
CASSLQRLAGGSETQYF,17,TRBV7-3
CASSLKAVNTEAFF,14,TRBV5-4
CAISEPLAGDAEETQYF,17,TRBV10-3
CASSAASGDRAPYEQYF,17,TRBV7-9
CASSPGGFTEAFF,13,TRBV5-6
CASSIEGNRPQHF,13,TRBV19
CASSVGTSGRVRNEQFF,17,TRBV7-9
CASKTTGVRYNEQFF,15,TRBV27
CASTEGGNYGYTF,13,TRBV7-2
CASSLSADRGTYEQYF,16,TRBV5-5
CASRPDTDQPQHF,13,TRBV5-1
CASSLGPYSTDTQYF,15,TRBV7-2
CASSVGTPVGTEAFF,15,TRBV7-2
CASSLMGGRSTDTQYF,16,TRBV5-1
CASSFGAEETQYF,13,TRBV7-3